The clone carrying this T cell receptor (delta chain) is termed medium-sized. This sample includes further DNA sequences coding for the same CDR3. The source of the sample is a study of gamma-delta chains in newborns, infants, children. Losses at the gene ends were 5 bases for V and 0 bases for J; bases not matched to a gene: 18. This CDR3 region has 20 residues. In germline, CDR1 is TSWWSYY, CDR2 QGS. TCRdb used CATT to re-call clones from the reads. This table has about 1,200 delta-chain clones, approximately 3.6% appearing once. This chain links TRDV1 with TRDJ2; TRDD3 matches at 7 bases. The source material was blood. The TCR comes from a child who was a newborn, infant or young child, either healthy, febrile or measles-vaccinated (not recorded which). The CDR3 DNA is TGTGCTCTTGGGCAAACTTGGACTGGGGAAGCTTTAGCTTTGACAGCACAACTCTTCTTT. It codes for CALGQTWTGEALALTAQLFF.